What follows describes a single T cell receptor beta chain. The record originates from a study of T cell changes during pregnancy in multiple sclerosis. The CDR3 runs 11 residues. Trimming left V 7 bases short and J 2 bases short, with 5 bases between. CDR1 SQVTM and CDR2 ANQGSEA come from the germline V gene. TCRdb's table, derived via immunoSEQ multiplex PCR, lists solely in-frame clones and lacks some. This sample has approximately 85,000 clones, with about nine tenths found just once. The receptor was isolated from a female donor with multiple sclerosis, enrolled in a pregnancy study. This chain links TRBV29-1 with TRBJ2-2; no clear D gene. The material sequenced was peripheral blood, taken in the first trimester of pregnancy. The CDR3 DNA reads as TGCAGCGCGAGAAACACCGGGGAGCTGTTTTTT. This encodes CSARNTGELFF.